The entry below describes one T cell receptor (beta chain). Antigen: not known. Preparation of the TCRbeta library used unique molecular identifiers. MiXCR, run by TCRdb on the PCR reads, gives a single entry per CDR3 protein. The table has almost 250,000 distinct CDR3 sequences, about 25% seen once. The sample belongs to a study of T-cell reconstitution after alpha-beta-depleted transplantation in children. Study conclusions and caveats: After transplant, high TCRbeta diversity at day 60 in some patients arose from surviving recipient T cells and thymic progenitors. The authors attributed T-cell counts and diversity one year after transplant mostly to newly produced T cells.

The V gene's germline CDR1 is SEHNR and CDR2 FQNEAQ (reference sequence). The trim removed 5 bases at V and 7 bases at J, leaving 6 bases unmatched. The CDR3 runs 15 residues. The sequence came from a girl aged 2-15 years with Fanconi anemia, due to receive a stem cell transplant. Material: PBMCs, obtained before TCRalphabeta/CD19-depleted stem cell transplant. V is TRBV7-9 and J is TRBJ2-1; 12 bases match TRBD2. DNA for the CDR3: TGTGCCAGCAGCAGACTAGCGGGAGTCACAAATGAGCAGTTCTTC. Protein: CASSRLAGVTNEQFF.